A selection of T cell receptor beta chains follows, all from one sample in a study of a mutant IDH1 vaccine in newly diagnosed glioma. The data were produced by immunoSEQ multiplex PCR, yet TCRdb's version contains in-frame clones alone and is incomplete. The sample gives 20,000 to 25,000 clones, under 85% of which show up once; about 5.4% is in the top ten. This sample comprised PBMCs, obtained from a glioma patient treated with radiotherapy, temozolomide or both. The receptor source for this set is a man aged 35-49 years with glioma. CDR3s include the opening cysteine and the closing phenylalanine or tryptophan. The order of the fields is V gene, CDR3 length, D gene, J gene, clone size, CDR3 DNA, CDR3 protein. D genes are given only for firm matches. Clone size is given for some rows only: seen once, a few or many times, or a class if the clone is expanded.

v_gene: TRBV6-5
len: 16
d_gene: NA
j_gene: TRBJ1-6
abundance: NA
CDR3nt: TGTGCCAGCAGTTACTCGATTGCACGGACGAATTCACCCCTCCACTTT
CDR3aa: CASSYSIARTNSPLHF

v_gene: TRBV19
len: 14
d_gene: TRBD1
j_gene: TRBJ2-2
abundance: NA
CDR3nt: TGTGCCAGTGCAAGGACAGGGTACACCGGGGAGCTGTTTTTT
CDR3aa: CASARTGYTGELFF

v_gene: TRBV19
len: 12
d_gene: NA
j_gene: TRBJ1-1
abundance: NA
CDR3nt: TGTGCCAGTAGTATCGGAATGACTGAAGCTTTCTTT
CDR3aa: CASSIGMTEAFF

v_gene: TRBV5-1
len: 14
d_gene: NA
j_gene: TRBJ1-1
abundance: NA
CDR3nt: TGCGCCAGCAGTTCCCAGGGTGCTAACACTGAAGCTTTCTTT
CDR3aa: CASSSQGANTEAFF

v_gene: TRBV30
len: 16
d_gene: NA
j_gene: TRBJ1-6
abundance: NA
CDR3nt: TGTGCCTGGAGTGTACGGGGATGGAGGAATAATTCACCCCTCCACTTT
CDR3aa: CAWSVRGWRNNSPLHF

v_gene: TRBV10-3
len: 15
d_gene: TRBD1
j_gene: TRBJ1-1
abundance: NA
CDR3nt: TGTGCCATCAGTGAGTCAAGGACAGGGGGCACTGAAGCTTTCTTT
CDR3aa: CAISESRTGGTEAFF

v_gene: TRBV10-3
len: 15
d_gene: TRBD1
j_gene: TRBJ1-5
abundance: NA
CDR3nt: TGTGCCATCAGTTCAGGGGGCGCGAGCAATCAGCCCCAGCATTTT
CDR3aa: CAISSGGASNQPQHF

v_gene: TRBV5-1
len: 16
d_gene: TRBD2
j_gene: TRBJ2-5
abundance: NA
CDR3nt: TGCGCCAGCAGCTCGGCGTCTAGCGGGAGAGGGGAGACCCAGTACTTC
CDR3aa: CASSSASSGRGETQYF

v_gene: TRBV25-1
len: 14
d_gene: NA
j_gene: TRBJ2-3
abundance: NA
CDR3nt: TGTGCCAGCAGTGTAACAGGGACCACAGATACGCAGTATTTT
CDR3aa: CASSVTGTTDTQYF

v_gene: TRBV6-5
len: 15
d_gene: NA
j_gene: TRBJ2-7
abundance: NA
CDR3nt: TGTGCCAGCAGCCTTGCGGGCCCTACTGGCTCAAAGCAGTACTTC
CDR3aa: CASSLAGPTGSKQYF

v_gene: TRBV7-2
len: 17
d_gene: NA
j_gene: TRBJ2-3
abundance: NA
CDR3nt: TGTGCCAGCAGCTTAGCCACCGGGACGGCTAGCACAGATACGCAGTATTTT
CDR3aa: CASSLATGTASTDTQYF

v_gene: TRBV6-1
len: 17
d_gene: NA
j_gene: TRBJ1-2
abundance: NA
CDR3nt: TGTGCCAGCAGTGAAGCGGGGGACATTCGATGGAACTATGGCTACACCTTC
CDR3aa: CASSEAGDIRWNYGYTF

v_gene: TRBV7-2
len: 15
d_gene: TRBD2
j_gene: TRBJ2-7
abundance: once
CDR3nt: TGTGCCAGCAGCTTAGAAGCGGGAGTGGTCTACGAGCAGTACTTC
CDR3aa: CASSLEAGVVYEQYF

v_gene: TRBV6-1
len: 12
d_gene: NA
j_gene: TRBJ1-2
abundance: NA
CDR3nt: TGTGCCAGCATGGAGGGGCGAGGAGGCTACACCTTC
CDR3aa: CASMEGRGGYTF

v_gene: TRBV29-1
len: 13
d_gene: NA
j_gene: TRBJ1-1
abundance: NA
CDR3nt: TGCAGCGTTGCTGAGCAAGGGGGGACTGAAGCTTTCTTT
CDR3aa: CSVAEQGGTEAFF

v_gene: TRBV7-9
len: 12
d_gene: TRBD1
j_gene: TRBJ1-2
abundance: medium-sized
CDR3nt: TGTGCCAGCAGCTTGACAGGGTATGGCTACACCTTC
CDR3aa: CASSLTGYGYTF

v_gene: TRBV30
len: 12
d_gene: NA
j_gene: TRBJ1-6
abundance: NA
CDR3nt: TGTGCCTGGAGTAGGACAGTTTCACCCCTCCACTTT
CDR3aa: CAWSRTVSPLHF

v_gene: TRBV21-1
len: 13
d_gene: NA
j_gene: TRBJ1-5
abundance: NA
CDR3nt: TGTGCCAGCAGCACCCGAGGGACTCAGCCCCAGCATTTT
CDR3aa: CASSTRGTQPQHF

v_gene: TRBV28
len: 16
d_gene: TRBD2
j_gene: TRBJ2-3
abundance: medium-sized
CDR3nt: TGTGCCAGCAGTTTCTCCGCGGGAGCCGGCGGGGATACGCAGTATTTT
CDR3aa: CASSFSAGAGGDTQYF

v_gene: TRBV16
len: 15
d_gene: TRBD1
j_gene: TRBJ1-6
abundance: NA
CDR3nt: TGTGCCAGCAGCCAAAGGACAGGGGGGGATTCACCCCTCCACTTT
CDR3aa: CASSQRTGGDSPLHF

v_gene: TRBV19
len: 17
d_gene: TRBD2
j_gene: TRBJ2-2
abundance: NA
CDR3nt: TGTGCCAGTAGTTCGCCGGGGACTAGCGGGTTCACCGGGGAGCTGTTTTTT
CDR3aa: CASSSPGTSGFTGELFF

v_gene: TRBV30
len: 15
d_gene: TRBD1
j_gene: TRBJ1-5
abundance: NA
CDR3nt: TGTGCCTGGAGTAGCGGACAGGGGGCTCGGCAGCCCCAGCATTTT
CDR3aa: CAWSSGQGARQPQHF

v_gene: TRBV7-6
len: 14
d_gene: NA
j_gene: TRBJ2-7
abundance: NA
CDR3nt: TGTGCCAGCAGCTTAGGGGGGATTGCCTACGAGCAGTACTTC
CDR3aa: CASSLGGIAYEQYF

v_gene: TRBV10-3
len: 12
d_gene: NA
j_gene: TRBJ2-3
abundance: NA
CDR3nt: TGTGCCTCCTCCCCGAACGCAGATACGCAGTATTTT
CDR3aa: CASSPNADTQYF

v_gene: TRBV30
len: 16
d_gene: NA
j_gene: TRBJ2-4
abundance: NA
CDR3nt: TGTGCCTGGAGTGTACAGGGGGGGATAGCCAAAAACATTCAGTACTTC
CDR3aa: CAWSVQGGIAKNIQYF

v_gene: TRBV7-9
len: 12
d_gene: NA
j_gene: TRBJ1-1
abundance: NA
CDR3nt: TGTGCCAGCGGAATCGCGGGGGCTGAAGCTTTCTTT
CDR3aa: CASGIAGAEAFF

v_gene: TRBV5-6
len: 13
d_gene: NA
j_gene: TRBJ2-7
abundance: NA
CDR3nt: TGTGCCAGCAGCTTGTCGCCGGGGTTCGAGCAGTACTTC
CDR3aa: CASSLSPGFEQYF

v_gene: TRBV5-6
len: 11
d_gene: NA
j_gene: TRBJ1-1
abundance: NA
CDR3nt: TGTGCCAGCAGCTTCGTGTCTGAAGCTTTCTTT
CDR3aa: CASSFVSEAFF

v_gene: TRBV7-2
len: 12
d_gene: NA
j_gene: TRBJ2-7
abundance: NA
CDR3nt: TGTGCCAGCAGCTTAGATCGGGGCGAGCAGTACTTC
CDR3aa: CASSLDRGEQYF

v_gene: TRBV6-6
len: 12
d_gene: NA
j_gene: TRBJ1-4
abundance: NA
CDR3nt: TGTGCCAGCAGTTACGATAATGAAAAACTGTTTTTT
CDR3aa: CASSYDNEKLFF

v_gene: TRBV5-1
len: 14
d_gene: NA
j_gene: TRBJ2-5
abundance: NA
CDR3nt: TGCGCCAGCCGACAGCAGGGTGGCGGAGAGACCCAGTACTTC
CDR3aa: CASRQQGGGETQYF

v_gene: TRBV5-1
len: 15
d_gene: NA
j_gene: TRBJ1-3
abundance: NA
CDR3nt: TGCGCCAGCAGCGTGGGACACAACTCTGGAAACACCATATATTTT
CDR3aa: CASSVGHNSGNTIYF

v_gene: TRBV10-3
len: 15
d_gene: TRBD1
j_gene: TRBJ2-7
abundance: NA
CDR3nt: TGTGCCATCAGTGAGTATGGGACAGGGGCTGGCGAGCAGTACTTC
CDR3aa: CAISEYGTGAGEQYF

v_gene: TRBV4-1
len: 14
d_gene: NA
j_gene: TRBJ1-1
abundance: NA
CDR3nt: TGCGCCAGCAGCCAAGATTGGCGGGGCACTGAAGCTTTCTTT
CDR3aa: CASSQDWRGTEAFF

v_gene: TRBV29-1
len: 14
d_gene: NA
j_gene: TRBJ1-2
abundance: NA
CDR3nt: TGCAGCGTTGAAGTTGGACAGACCAACTATGGCTACACCTTC
CDR3aa: CSVEVGQTNYGYTF

v_gene: TRBV29-1
len: 15
d_gene: TRBD1
j_gene: TRBJ1-5
abundance: NA
CDR3nt: TGCAGCGTATCGTCAGGGGGTAAGGGCAATCAGCCCCAGCATTTT
CDR3aa: CSVSSGGKGNQPQHF

v_gene: TRBV19
len: 15
d_gene: TRBD1
j_gene: TRBJ1-5
abundance: few
CDR3nt: TGTGCCAGCAGTTTGACAGGGAATAGCAATCAGCCCCAGCATTTT
CDR3aa: CASSLTGNSNQPQHF

v_gene: TRBV5-1
len: 13
d_gene: TRBD1
j_gene: TRBJ1-1
abundance: NA
CDR3nt: TGCGCCAGCAGCTTTACAGGGGGCACTGAAGCTTTCTTT
CDR3aa: CASSFTGGTEAFF

v_gene: TRBV10-3
len: 12
d_gene: NA
j_gene: TRBJ1-1
abundance: NA
CDR3nt: TGTGCCATCAGTGACACGGGCACGAAAGCTTTCTTT
CDR3aa: CAISDTGTKAFF

v_gene: TRBV11-3
len: 16
d_gene: NA
j_gene: TRBJ2-7
abundance: NA
CDR3nt: TGTGCCAGCAGCTTAGAAAAAGGCGGAGGCTCCTACGAGCAGTACTTC
CDR3aa: CASSLEKGGGSYEQYF

v_gene: TRBV6-4
len: 17
d_gene: TRBD1
j_gene: TRBJ1-5
abundance: NA
CDR3nt: TGTGCCAGCAGTGACCCAGAGACAGGGGGGAGCAATCAGCCCCAGCATTTT
CDR3aa: CASSDPETGGSNQPQHF

v_gene: TRBV29-1
len: 17
d_gene: TRBD1
j_gene: TRBJ1-3
abundance: NA
CDR3nt: TGCAGCGCAGCGGACAGGAGTGGTGGCAGCTCTGGAAACACCATATATTTT
CDR3aa: CSAADRSGGSSGNTIYF

v_gene: TRBV2
len: 16
d_gene: NA
j_gene: TRBJ1-5
abundance: NA
CDR3nt: TGTGCCAGCAGTGAACCCGCAGAGGAAGGCGATCAGCCCCAGCATTTT
CDR3aa: CASSEPAEEGDQPQHF

v_gene: TRBV7-9
len: 12
d_gene: TRBD1
j_gene: TRBJ1-2
abundance: once
CDR3nt: TGTGCCAGCAGCTTAACAGGGGTCGGCTACACCTTC
CDR3aa: CASSLTGVGYTF

v_gene: TRBV28
len: 15
d_gene: NA
j_gene: TRBJ1-1
abundance: NA
CDR3nt: TGTGCCAGCAGTTTACAACAGTACCTGAACACTGAAGCTTTCTTT
CDR3aa: CASSLQQYLNTEAFF